This T cell receptor (beta chain) was sequenced during a study of early T cells in non-severe SARS-CoV-2 infection. Study-level background: The input, bulk RNA from unsorted whole blood, was sequenced, and chains were unpaired. General study findings and limits: A preference for anti-spike CD8 responses marked VDJdb matching, which missed private and CD4 specificities.

In its sample, this clonotype was seen a few times. Its antigen is not known. Unique molecular identifier tags were affixed to discrete cDNA molecules. TCRdb itself ran the 5' RACE reads through MiXCR, one entry per CDR3 protein. Of 55,000 to 70,000 distinct CDR3 sequences listed, 4% to 5.5% were seen once; the top ten hold around 4.9%. The receptor's source is an adult who was a healthcare worker with PCR-confirmed SARS-CoV-2 infection or an uninfected control (not recorded which). What was sequenced was whole blood.

CDR3 DNA sequence: TGTGCCAGCAGCTTAGATTACGGCTCTGGGGCCAACGTCCTGACTTTC. Amino acid sequence: CASSLDYGSGANVLTF. This chain links TRBV11-2 with TRBJ2-6; D not certain. The V and J ends lost 0 bases and 0 bases respectively, with 6 bases between them. Germline V gene data show CDR1 as SGHAT and CDR2 as FQNNGV. This CDR3 contains 16 residues.